Shown below are 5 T cell receptor beta chains from a single sample sequenced in a study of blood T cells in healthy people across ages. Sample-barcoded 5' priming and a J-beta primer mix drove a second PCR of roughly 6 to 12 cycles. TCRdb analysed the 5' RACE reads with MiXCR anew, one entry per CDR3 protein. The sample consists of about 1.8 million distinct CDR3 sequences, around half of them appearing once. Input material: blood. The receptor set was obtained from a middle-aged woman in good health.

J is TRBJ1-5 and V is TRBV6-5; D gene ambiguous. V shed 6 bases and J shed 3 bases, with 15 bases lying between them. The CDR3 consists of 15 residues. CDR1 and CDR2 from the germline V gene are MNHEY and SVGAGI. In DNA, the CDR3 is TGTGCCAGCAGCGCGCTCCTATCACTCAATCAGCCCCAGCATTTT. This gives the protein CASSALLSLNQPQHF.

This clonotype was detected only a few times. V gene TRBV20-1 combines with J gene TRBJ2-4; the D is unclear. Germline CDR1 reads DFQATT; CDR2 reads SNEGSKA (reference sequence). CDR3 length equals 11 residues. V lost 2 bases, J lost 5 bases, and 4 bases lay in between. The CDR3 sequence: CSARWENIQYF. DNA of the CDR3: TGCAGTGCTAGATGGGAAAACATTCAGTACTTC.

This clonotype was detected only a few times. The rearrangement links TRBV7-2 to TRBJ2-7; 7 nucleotides match TRBD2. The CDR3 has 15 amino acids. V dropped 5 bases and J dropped 3; count of bases not matched to a gene: 10. CDR1 SGHTA and CDR2 FQGNSA come from the germline V gene. The CDR3 protein is CASSEQSGAYYEQYF. In DNA form, the CDR3 reads TGTGCCAGCAGCGAACAGAGCGGGGCCTACTACGAGCAGTACTTC.

The chain uses TRBV20-1 and TRBJ2-4; TRBD1 agrees at 7 bases. The J call may be wrong; the DNA end is better matched by TRBJ2-7. CDR3 length equals 16 residues. Looked up from germline, CDR1 is DFQATT and CDR2 is SNEGSKA (reference sequence). CDR3 nucleotide sequence: TGCAGTGCTAGTTCCCGAGGGACAGCCCTCACCTACGAGCAGTACTTC. Protein product: CSASSRGTALTYEQYF.

V and J are TRBV10-3 and TRBJ1-1; TRBD1 aligns across 10 bases. From germline, CDR1 is ENHRY and CDR2 SYGVKD. There are 13 residues in the CDR3. With 6 bases clipped from V and 6 bases from J, the junction kept 4 bases outside the gene matches. CDR3 in DNA: TGTGCCATCAGGCCGGGACAGGGGCCTGAAGCTTTCTTT. Protein product: CAIRPGQGPEAFF.